This entry features one T cell receptor (beta chain) sequence. Sequencing used immunoSEQ multiplex PCR; TCRdb keeps in-frame clones, though not all of them. The sample has about 130,000 clones, around nine tenths seen once. The sample belongs to a study of control samples from healthy donors and cancer patients. Germline V lookup: CDR1 MNHEY, CDR2 SVGAGI. J gave up 6 bases and V 6 bases, and 9 bases lay outside the gene matches. This CDR3 comprises 14 residues. Sequenced: blood. The sequence came from a man aged 45-65 years in good health. V is TRBV6-5 and J is TRBJ2-7, with 9 bases matching TRBD1. The CDR3 nucleotides read TGTGCCAGCAGGAAGGACAGGGGAAAGGGCGAGCAGTACTTC. It is translated as CASRKDRGKGEQYF.